The 5 T cell receptor beta chains presented below share a single source sample, sequenced in a study of Tregs in tolerant kidney transplant recipients. Profiling relied on immunoSEQ multiplex PCR, and the TCRdb table lists in-frame clones only, not all of them. This table holds fewer than 100,000 clones, 80% to 95% found once. The specimen comprised Tregs from blood, sampled before the transplant. Every receptor here comes from a human donor who received a combined kidney and bone marrow transplant.

J is TRBJ1-5 and V is TRBV10-3; unclear D gene. The ends were cut back, 3 bases at V and 0 bases at J, with 15 bases in the middle. Germline CDR1 ENHRY, CDR2 SYGVKD. There are 17 residues in the CDR3. CDR3 sequence: CAISDFGRSNSNQPQHF. The CDR3 DNA follows: TGTGCCATCAGTGACTTTGGCCGGTCTAATAGCAATCAGCCCCAGCATTTT.

The V and J genes are TRBV6-5 and TRBJ2-7; D possibly corresponds to TRBD1 (5 bases). This CDR3 has 14 amino acids. The V end lost 5 bases, the J end lost 0 bases, and 11 bases lay between the germline ends. CDR1 and CDR2 from the germline V gene are MNHEY and SVGAGI. The CDR3 region has the DNA TGTGCCAGCAGTGAACCAGGGATCTCCTACGAGCAGTACTTC. It is translated as CASSEPGISYEQYF.

The chain links TRBV28 to TRBJ2-5; 8 bases map to TRBD2. Gene TRBJ2-7 matches the end of the DNA better, so the J call may be wrong. Germline CDR1 is MDHEN and CDR2 is SYDVKM. The CDR3 is 14 residues long. CDR3 loop: CASSPAGENGEQYF. CDR3 bases: TGTGCCAGCAGCCCAGCGGGAGAGAACGGCGAGCAGTACTTC.

In its sample, this clone was seen once. The V gene is TRBV10-2, the J gene TRBJ2-5; D is unclear. The germline V gene has CDR1 WSHSY and CDR2 SAAADI. The CDR3 has 14 amino acids. V gave up 6 bases and J gave up 4 bases, with 15 bases separating them. In nucleotides, the CDR3 is TGCGCCAGCAGCCTGAACACAATTATAGAGACCCAGTACTTC. Residues: CASSLNTIIETQYF.

This chain connects TRBV27 to TRBJ2-2; a possible D gene is TRBD2 (6 bases). Germline V lookup: CDR1 MNHEY, CDR2 SMNVEV (reference sequence). This CDR3 has 15 amino acids. Trimming left V 10 bases short and J 1 base short, with 16 bases between. The CDR3 DNA sequence: TGTGCCAACAAAAGGGAAGCGGGGAACACCGGGGAGCTGTTTTTT. Protein: CANKREAGNTGELFF.